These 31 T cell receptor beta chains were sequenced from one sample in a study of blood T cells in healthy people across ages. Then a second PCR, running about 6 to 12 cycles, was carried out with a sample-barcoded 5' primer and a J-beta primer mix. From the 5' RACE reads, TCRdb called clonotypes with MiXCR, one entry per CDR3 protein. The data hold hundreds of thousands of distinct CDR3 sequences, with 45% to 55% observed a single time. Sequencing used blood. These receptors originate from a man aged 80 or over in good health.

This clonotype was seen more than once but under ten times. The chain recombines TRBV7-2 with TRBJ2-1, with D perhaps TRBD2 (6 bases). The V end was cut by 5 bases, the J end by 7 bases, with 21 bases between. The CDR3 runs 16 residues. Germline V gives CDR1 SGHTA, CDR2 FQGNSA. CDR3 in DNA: TGTGCCAGCAGCCTAGGATCGACTAGTGGGGGGAATGAGCAGTTCTTC. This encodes CASSLGSTSGGNEQFF.

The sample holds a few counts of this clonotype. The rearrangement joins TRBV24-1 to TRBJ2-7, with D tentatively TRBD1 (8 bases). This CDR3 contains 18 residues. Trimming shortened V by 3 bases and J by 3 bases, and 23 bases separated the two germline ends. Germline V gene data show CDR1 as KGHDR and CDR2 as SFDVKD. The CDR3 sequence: CATSDEDRDGRGSYEQYF. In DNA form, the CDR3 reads TGTGCCACCAGTGATGAGGACAGGGATGGACGCGGGAGCTACGAGCAGTACTTC.

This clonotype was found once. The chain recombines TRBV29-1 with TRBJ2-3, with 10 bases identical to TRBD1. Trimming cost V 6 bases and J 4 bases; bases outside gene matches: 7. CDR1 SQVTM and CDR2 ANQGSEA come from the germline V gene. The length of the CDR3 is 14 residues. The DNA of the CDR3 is TGCAGCGTAGAACGGGACAGGGGATCAGATACGCAGTATTTT. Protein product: CSVERDRGSDTQYF.

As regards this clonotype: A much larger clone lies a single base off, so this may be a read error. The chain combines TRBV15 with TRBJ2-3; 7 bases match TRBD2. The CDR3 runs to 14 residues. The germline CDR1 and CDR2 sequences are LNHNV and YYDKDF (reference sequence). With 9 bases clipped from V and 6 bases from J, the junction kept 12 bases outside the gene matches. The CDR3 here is CATEEGLTGDTQYF. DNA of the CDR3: TGTGCCACGGAAGAGGGACTAACCGGGGATACGCAGTATTTT. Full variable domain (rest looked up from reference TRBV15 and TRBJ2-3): DAMVIQNPRYQVTQFGKPVTLSCSQTLNHNVMYWYQQKSSQAPKLLFHYYDKDFNNEADTPDNFQSRRPNTSFCFLDIRSPGLGDTAMYLCATEEGLTGDTQYFGPGTRLTVL.

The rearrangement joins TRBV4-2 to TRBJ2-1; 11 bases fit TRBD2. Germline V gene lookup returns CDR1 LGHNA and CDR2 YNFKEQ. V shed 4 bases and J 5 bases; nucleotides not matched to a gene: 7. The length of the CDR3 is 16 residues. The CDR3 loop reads CASSRAGTSGNNEQFF. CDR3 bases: TGTGCCAGCAGCCGAGCCGGGACTAGCGGAAACAATGAGCAGTTCTTC.

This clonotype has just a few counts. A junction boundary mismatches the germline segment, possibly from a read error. DNA of the CDR3: TGTGCCATCAGTGATCGAGAACAGGGGATCGATACGCGGTATTTT. The encoded protein is CAISDREQGIDTRYF. The chain is built from TRBV10-3 and TRBJ2-3; 7 positions match TRBD1. CDR1 ENHRY and CDR2 SYGVKD come from the germline V gene. The CDR3 spans 15 residues.

Here the CDR3 reads CASSTLAGAPYGYTF. The CDR3 DNA is TGTGCCAGCAGTACGCTGGCAGGAGCCCCCTATGGCTACACCTTC. The V gene is TRBV28, the J gene TRBJ1-2; D remains ambiguous. Germline CDR1 MDHEN, CDR2 SYDVKM. Trimming pared 5 bases from V and 4 bases from J, leaving 17 bases between. This CDR3 is 15 amino acids long.

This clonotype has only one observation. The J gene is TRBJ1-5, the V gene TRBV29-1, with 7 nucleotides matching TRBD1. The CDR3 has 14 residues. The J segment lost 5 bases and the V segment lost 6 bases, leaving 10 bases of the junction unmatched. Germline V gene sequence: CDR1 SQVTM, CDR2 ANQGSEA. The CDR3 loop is CSVGTGARDQPQHF. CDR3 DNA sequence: TGCAGCGTAGGAACAGGGGCAAGGGATCAGCCCCAGCATTTT. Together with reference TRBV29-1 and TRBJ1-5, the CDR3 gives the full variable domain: SAVISQKPSRDICQRGTSLTIQCQVDSQVTMMFWYRQQPGQSLTLIATANQGSEATYESGFVIDKFPISRPNLTFSTLTVSNMSPEDSSIYLCSVGTGARDQPQHFGDGTRLSIL.

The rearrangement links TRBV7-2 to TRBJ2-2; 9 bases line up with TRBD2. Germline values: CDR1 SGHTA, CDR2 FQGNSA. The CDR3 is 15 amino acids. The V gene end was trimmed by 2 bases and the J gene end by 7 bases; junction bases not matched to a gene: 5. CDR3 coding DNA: TGTGCCAGCAGCTTATTGGGGACTAGCAACGGGGAGCTGTTTTTT. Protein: CASSLLGTSNGELFF.

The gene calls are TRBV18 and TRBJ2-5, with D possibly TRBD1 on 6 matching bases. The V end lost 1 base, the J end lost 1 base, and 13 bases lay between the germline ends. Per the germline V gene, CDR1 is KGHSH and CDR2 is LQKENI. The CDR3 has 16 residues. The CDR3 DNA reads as TGTGCCAGCTCACCACAGTGGCAGGGGCCCCAAGAGACCCAGTACTTC. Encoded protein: CASSPQWQGPQETQYF.

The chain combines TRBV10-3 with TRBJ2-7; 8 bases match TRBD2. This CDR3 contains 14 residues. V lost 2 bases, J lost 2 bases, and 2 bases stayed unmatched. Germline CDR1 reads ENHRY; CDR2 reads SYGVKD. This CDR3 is CAISEPGLAYEQYF. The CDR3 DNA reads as TGTGCCATCAGTGAGCCGGGACTAGCCTACGAGCAGTACTTC.

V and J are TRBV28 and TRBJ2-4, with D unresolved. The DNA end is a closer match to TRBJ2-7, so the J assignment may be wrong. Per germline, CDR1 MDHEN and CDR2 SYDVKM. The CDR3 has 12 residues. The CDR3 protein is CASSLSSFEQYF. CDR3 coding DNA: TGTGCCAGCAGTTTGAGTTCATTCGAGCAGTACTTC.

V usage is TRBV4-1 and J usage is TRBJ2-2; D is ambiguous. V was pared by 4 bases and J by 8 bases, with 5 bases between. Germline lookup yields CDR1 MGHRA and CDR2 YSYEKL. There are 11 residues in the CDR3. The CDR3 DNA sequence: TGCGCCAGCAGCCGACCAGGGGAGCTGTTTTTT. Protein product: CASSRPGELFF.

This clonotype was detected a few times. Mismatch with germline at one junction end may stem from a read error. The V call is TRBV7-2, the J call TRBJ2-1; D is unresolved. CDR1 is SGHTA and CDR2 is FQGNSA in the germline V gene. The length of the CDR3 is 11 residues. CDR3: CAGSLYNEQFF. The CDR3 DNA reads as TGTGCCGGCAGTCTTTACAATGAGCAGTTCTTC.

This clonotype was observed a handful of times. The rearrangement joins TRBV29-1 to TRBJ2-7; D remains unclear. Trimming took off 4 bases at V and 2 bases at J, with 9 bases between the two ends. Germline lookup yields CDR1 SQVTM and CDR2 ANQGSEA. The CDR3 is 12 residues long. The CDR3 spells CSVARSPYEQYF. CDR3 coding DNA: TGCAGCGTTGCCAGGTCCCCCTACGAGCAGTACTTC.

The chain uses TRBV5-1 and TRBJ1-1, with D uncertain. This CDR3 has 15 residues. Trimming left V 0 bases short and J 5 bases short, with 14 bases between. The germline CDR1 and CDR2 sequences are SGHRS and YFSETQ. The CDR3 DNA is TGCGCCAGCAGCTTGGAGGTTTCGACGGGGACTGAAGCTTTCTTT. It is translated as CASSLEVSTGTEAFF.

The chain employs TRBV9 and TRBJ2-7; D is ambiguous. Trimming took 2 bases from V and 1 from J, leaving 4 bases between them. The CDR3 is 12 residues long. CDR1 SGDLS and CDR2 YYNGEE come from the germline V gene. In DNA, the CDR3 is TGTGCCAGCAGCGTCCAATCCTACGAGCAGTACTTC. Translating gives CASSVQSYEQYF. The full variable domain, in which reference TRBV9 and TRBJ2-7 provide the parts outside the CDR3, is DSGVTQTPKHLITATGQRVTLRCSPRSGDLSVYWYQQSLDQGLQFLIQYYNGEERAKGNILERFSAQQFPDLHSELNLSSLELGDSALYFCASSVQSYEQYFGPGTRLTVT.

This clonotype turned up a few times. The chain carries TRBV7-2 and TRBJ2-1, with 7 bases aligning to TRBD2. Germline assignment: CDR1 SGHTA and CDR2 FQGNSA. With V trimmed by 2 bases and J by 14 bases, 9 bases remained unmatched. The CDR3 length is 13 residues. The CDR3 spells CASSLSAGDRKFF. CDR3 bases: TGTGCCAGCAGCTTATCGGCGGGAGATAGGAAGTTCTTC. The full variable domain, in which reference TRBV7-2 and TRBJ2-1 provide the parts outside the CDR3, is GAGVSQSPSNKVTEKGKDVELRCDPISGHTALYWYRQSLGQGLEFLIYFQGNSAPDKSGLPSDRFSAERTGGSVSTLTIQRTQQEDSAVYLCASSLSAGDRKFFGPGTRLTVL.

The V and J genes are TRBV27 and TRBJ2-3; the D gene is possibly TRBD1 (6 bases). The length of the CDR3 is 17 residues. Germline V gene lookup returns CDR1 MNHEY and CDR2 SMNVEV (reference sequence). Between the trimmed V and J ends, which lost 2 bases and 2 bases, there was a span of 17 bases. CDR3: CASSLKGPGALTDTQYF. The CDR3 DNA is TGTGCCAGCAGTTTAAAAGGTCCAGGGGCCCTCACAGATACGCAGTATTTT.

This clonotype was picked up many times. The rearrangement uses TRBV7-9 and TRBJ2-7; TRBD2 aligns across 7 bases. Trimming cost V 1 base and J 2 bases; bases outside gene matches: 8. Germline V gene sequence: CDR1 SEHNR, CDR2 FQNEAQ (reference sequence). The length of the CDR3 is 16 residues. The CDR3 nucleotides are TGTGCCAGCAGCTTAGTCGAGGCGGGAGACCCCTACGAGCAGTACTTC. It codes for CASSLVEAGDPYEQYF.

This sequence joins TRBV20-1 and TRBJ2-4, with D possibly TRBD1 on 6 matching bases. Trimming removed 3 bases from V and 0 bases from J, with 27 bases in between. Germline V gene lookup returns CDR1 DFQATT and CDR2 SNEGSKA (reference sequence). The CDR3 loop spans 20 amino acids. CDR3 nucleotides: TGCAGTGCTAGTGGACAGCTAAAGGGAAATAATGCGGTAGCCAAAAACATTCAGTACTTC. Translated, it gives CSASGQLKGNNAVAKNIQYF.

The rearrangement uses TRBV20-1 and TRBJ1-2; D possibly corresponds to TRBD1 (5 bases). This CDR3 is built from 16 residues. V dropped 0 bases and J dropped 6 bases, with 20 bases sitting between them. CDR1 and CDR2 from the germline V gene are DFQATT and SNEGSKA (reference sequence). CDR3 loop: CSARDLGRQGSDGYTF. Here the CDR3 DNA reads TGCAGTGCTAGAGATCTCGGTCGGCAGGGATCCGATGGCTACACCTTC.

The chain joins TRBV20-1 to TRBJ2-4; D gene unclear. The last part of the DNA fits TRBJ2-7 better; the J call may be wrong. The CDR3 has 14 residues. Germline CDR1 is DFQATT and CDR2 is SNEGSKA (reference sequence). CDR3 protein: CSARVPSGSYEQYF. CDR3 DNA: TGCAGTGCTAGGGTACCAAGTGGGTCCTACGAGCAGTACTTC.

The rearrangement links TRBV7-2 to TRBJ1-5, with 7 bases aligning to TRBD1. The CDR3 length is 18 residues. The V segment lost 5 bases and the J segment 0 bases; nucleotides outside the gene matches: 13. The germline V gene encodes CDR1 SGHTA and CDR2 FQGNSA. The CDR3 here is CASSHHYRGGNSNQPQHF. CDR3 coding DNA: TGTGCCAGCAGCCACCACTACAGGGGTGGGAATAGCAATCAGCCCCAGCATTTT.

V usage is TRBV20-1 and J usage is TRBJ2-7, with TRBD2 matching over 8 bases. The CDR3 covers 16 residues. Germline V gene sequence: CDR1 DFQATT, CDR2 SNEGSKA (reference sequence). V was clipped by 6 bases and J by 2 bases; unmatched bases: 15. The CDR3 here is CSASRRGSGSPYEQYF. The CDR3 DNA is TGCAGTGCAAGCCGGAGGGGCAGCGGGAGTCCCTACGAGCAGTACTTC.

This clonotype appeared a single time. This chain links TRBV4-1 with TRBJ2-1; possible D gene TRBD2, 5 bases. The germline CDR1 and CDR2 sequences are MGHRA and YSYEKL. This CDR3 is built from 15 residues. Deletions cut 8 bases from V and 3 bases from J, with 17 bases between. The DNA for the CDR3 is TGCGCCAGCTGCCTAGAGGGATTCGGCTACAATGAGCAGTTCTTC. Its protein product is CASCLEGFGYNEQFF.

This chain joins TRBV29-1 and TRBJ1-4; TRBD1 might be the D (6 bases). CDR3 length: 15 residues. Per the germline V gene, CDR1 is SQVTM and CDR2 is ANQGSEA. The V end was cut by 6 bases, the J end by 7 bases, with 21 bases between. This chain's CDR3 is CSVTLQQGWGEKLFF. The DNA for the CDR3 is TGCAGCGTCACCCTTCAACAGGGCTGGGGTGAAAAACTGTTTTTT. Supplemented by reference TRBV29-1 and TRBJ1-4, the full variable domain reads SAVISQKPSRDICQRGTSLTIQCQVDSQVTMMFWYRQQPGQSLTLIATANQGSEATYESGFVIDKFPISRPNLTFSTLTVSNMSPEDSSIYLCSVTLQQGWGEKLFFGSGTQLSVL.

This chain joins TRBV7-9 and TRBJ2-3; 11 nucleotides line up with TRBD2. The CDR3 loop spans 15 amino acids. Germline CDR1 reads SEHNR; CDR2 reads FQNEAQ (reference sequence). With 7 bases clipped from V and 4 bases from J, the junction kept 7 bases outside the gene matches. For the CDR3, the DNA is TGTGCCAGCAAACCCTATAGCGGGAGGGCAGATACGCAGTATTTT. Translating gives CASKPYSGRADTQYF.

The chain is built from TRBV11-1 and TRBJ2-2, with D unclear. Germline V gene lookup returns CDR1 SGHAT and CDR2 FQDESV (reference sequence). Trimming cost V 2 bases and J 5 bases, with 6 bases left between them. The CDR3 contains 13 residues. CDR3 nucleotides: TGTGCCAGCAGCTTATTGAGAACCGGGGAGCTGTTTTTT. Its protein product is CASSLLRTGELFF. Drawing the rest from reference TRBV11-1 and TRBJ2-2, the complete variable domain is EAEVAQSPRYKITEKSQAVAFWCDPISGHATLYWYRQILGQGPELLVQFQDESVVDDSQLPKDRFSAERLKGVDSTLKIQPAELGDSAMYLCASSLLRTGELFFGEGSRLTVL.

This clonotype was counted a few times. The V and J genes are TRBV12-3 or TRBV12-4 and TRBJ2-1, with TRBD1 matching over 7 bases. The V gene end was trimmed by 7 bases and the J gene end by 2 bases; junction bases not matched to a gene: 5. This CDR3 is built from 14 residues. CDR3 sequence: CASTKQGTYNEQFF. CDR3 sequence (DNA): TGTGCCAGCACCAAACAGGGGACCTACAATGAGCAGTTCTTC.

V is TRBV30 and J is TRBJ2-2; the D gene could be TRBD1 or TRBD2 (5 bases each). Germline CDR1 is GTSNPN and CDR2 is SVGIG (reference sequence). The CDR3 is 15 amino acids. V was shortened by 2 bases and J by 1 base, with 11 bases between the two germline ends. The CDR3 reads CAWSTGLGNTGELFF. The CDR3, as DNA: TGTGCCTGGAGTACGGGGCTAGGGAACACCGGGGAGCTGTTTTTT.